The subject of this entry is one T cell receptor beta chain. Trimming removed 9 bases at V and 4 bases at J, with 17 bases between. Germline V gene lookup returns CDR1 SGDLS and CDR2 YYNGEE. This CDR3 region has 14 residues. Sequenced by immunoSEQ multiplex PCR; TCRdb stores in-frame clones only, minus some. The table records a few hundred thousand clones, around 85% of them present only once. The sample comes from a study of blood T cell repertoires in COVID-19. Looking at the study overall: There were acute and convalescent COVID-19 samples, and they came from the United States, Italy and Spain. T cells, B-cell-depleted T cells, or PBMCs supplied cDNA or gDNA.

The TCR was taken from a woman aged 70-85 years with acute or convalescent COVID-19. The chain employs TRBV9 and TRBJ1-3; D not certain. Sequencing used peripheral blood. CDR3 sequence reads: CANLRGGTGNTIYF. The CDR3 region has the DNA TGTGCCAACCTTCGGGGAGGCACCGGAAACACCATATATTTT.